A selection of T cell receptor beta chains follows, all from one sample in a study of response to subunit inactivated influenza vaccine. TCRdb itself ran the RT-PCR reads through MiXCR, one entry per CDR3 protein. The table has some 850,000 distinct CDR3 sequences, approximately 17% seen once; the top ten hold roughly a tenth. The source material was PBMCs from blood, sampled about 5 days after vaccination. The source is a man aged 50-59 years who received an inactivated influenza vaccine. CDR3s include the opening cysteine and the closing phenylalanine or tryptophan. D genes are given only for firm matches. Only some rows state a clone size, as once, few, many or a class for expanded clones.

TGTGCCAGCAGTCCGATAGGGAGTAGGGTCTTTGGAAACACCATATATTTT	CASSPIGSRVFGNTIYF	TRBV12-3/TRBV12-4	TRBJ1-3	many	-
TGTGCCAGCAGCTCGGAACCCAAAGGACTAGCGGGGGAAGAGACCCAGTACTTC	CASSSEPKGLAGEETQYF	TRBV5-6	TRBJ2-5	few	TRBD2
TGTGCCAGCAGCTCGGGACTAGCGGGAGGGCCACGTTACAATGAGCAGTTCTTC	CASSSGLAGGPRYNEQFF	TRBV11-1	TRBJ2-1	many	TRBD2
TGCGCCAGCAGCCTTTGGGGGGACATGGACAATGAGCAGTTCTTC	CASSLWGDMDNEQFF	TRBV4-3	TRBJ2-1	-	-
TGTGCCAGCAGCTTAGGGGGACGGTACAGCTCTGGGGCCAACGTCCTGACTTTC	CASSLGGRYSSGANVLTF	TRBV7-6	TRBJ2-6	few	-
TGTGCCAGCAGTTACCCTCCGGGCAACGAGCAGTACTTC	CASSYPPGNEQYF	TRBV6-6	TRBJ2-7	many	-
TGTGCCACAGGAGATGATTCCTACGAGCAGTACTTC	CATGDDSYEQYF	TRBV10-3	TRBJ2-7	few	-
TGCAGCGTTGTAGAAGAGACCCAGTACTTC	CSVVEETQYF	TRBV29-1	TRBJ2-5	few	-
TGCAGCGTTCTTTCCGTCAGGTACAGCTCCTACGAGCAGTACTTC	CSVLSVRYSSYEQYF	TRBV29-1	TRBJ2-7	-	-
TGTGCCAGCAGCTGGGTCCGGGCCGAAGCTTTCTTT	CASSWVRAEAFF	TRBV7-9	TRBJ1-1	-	-
TGCAGCGTTGAAGACGGGTTCCCCTCCTACGAGCAGTACTTC	CSVEDGFPSYEQYF	TRBV29-1	TRBJ2-7	once	-
TGCGCCAGCAGCCACGCAGGGGCCCACGGAGAGACCCAGTACTTC	CASSHAGAHGETQYF	TRBV4-1	TRBJ2-5	few	-
TGCGCCAGCAGCTTGAGTAAGGGTGACTACGAGCAGTACTTC	CASSLSKGDYEQYF	TRBV5-1	TRBJ2-7	few	-
TGTGCCAGCAGCCGATGGGACAGAGGATACGAGCAGTACTTC	CASSRWDRGYEQYF	TRBV7-9	TRBJ2-7	-	TRBD1
TGTGCCAGCAGTTTGGATCAGGGAGGGCGCGAGCAGTACTTC	CASSLDQGGREQYF	TRBV28	TRBJ2-7	few	TRBD2
TGTGCCAGCAGCTCGCCATACAGGGGGGGCAATCAGCCCCAGCATTTT	CASSSPYRGGNQPQHF	TRBV7-2	TRBJ1-5	few	TRBD1
TGTGCCAGCAGCGACCGGGACGGAGTCAGCGAGCAGTACTTC	CASSDRDGVSEQYF	TRBV11-1	TRBJ2-7	-	-
TGTGCCATCAGTGAGTCCCCCGCGAAAAACACCGGGGAGCTGTTTTTT	CAISESPAKNTGELFF	TRBV10-3	TRBJ2-2	-	-
TGTGCCAGCAGCTCCGGGACAGCGGTTTCCTACAATGAGCAGTTCTTC	CASSSGTAVSYNEQFF	TRBV6-1	TRBJ2-1	few	TRBD1
TGTGCCAGCAGCTTGGGAAGCGCGTTACAAGAGACCCAGTACTTC	CASSLGSALQETQYF	TRBV5-6	TRBJ2-5	few	-
TGCAGTGCTAGAATCCGGGGAAAGTACAATGAGCAGTTCTTC	CSARIRGKYNEQFF	TRBV20-1	TRBJ2-1	few	-
TGCGCCAGCAGCTGGACAGGGAGTGATAACACTGAAGCTTTCTTT	CASSWTGSDNTEAFF	TRBV5-1	TRBJ1-1	many	TRBD1
TGCAGTGCTAGTGACAGCCTCCTGGGGGGCTACACCTTC	CSASDSLLGGYTF	TRBV20-1	TRBJ1-2	-	-
TGCAGTGCTAGAGGGGATACCCACTACGAGCAGTACTTC	CSARGDTHYEQYF	TRBV20-1	TRBJ2-7	-	-
TGCAGCGTCTACACACGGAATGAGCAGTTCTTC	CSVYTRNEQFF	TRBV29-1	TRBJ2-1	-	-
TGTGCCAGCAGCTTCGGGACTGGTCGAGATACGCAGTATTTT	CASSFGTGRDTQYF	TRBV7-2	TRBJ2-3	many	-
TGCAGCGTTGACCCTAGCGGGAACGGTGAGCAGTTCTTC	CSVDPSGNGEQFF	TRBV29-1	TRBJ2-1	-	TRBD2